This entry lists 18 T cell receptor beta chains sequenced from one sample in a study of neoadjuvant nivolumab and ipilimumab in lung cancer. The data were produced by immunoSEQ multiplex PCR, yet TCRdb's version contains in-frame clones alone and is incomplete. The repertoire includes roughly 7,100 clones, 80% to 85% of them detected once, and 4.9% sits in the top ten. Here the sequenced sample was tumor tissue, taken after neoadjuvant nivolumab, alone or with ipilimumab, at or shortly before surgery. Receptor source: an adult with non-small cell lung cancer.

The V call is TRBV10-2, the J call TRBJ2-2; maybe TRBD2 (6 bases). Germline V gives CDR1 WSHSY, CDR2 SAAADI. V was pared by 6 bases and J by 0 bases, with 11 bases between. The CDR3 contains 15 residues. The CDR3 here is CASRVPGANTGELFF. Here the CDR3 DNA reads TGCGCCAGCAGGGTACCGGGGGCGAACACCGGGGAGCTGTTTTTT.

This clone appeared once. J is TRBJ1-1 and V is TRBV20-1; the D is unclear. The CDR3 covers 11 residues. Trimming removed 4 bases from V and 5 bases from J, with 8 bases in between. Germline V gene sequence: CDR1 DFQATT, CDR2 SNEGSKA (reference sequence). DNA for the CDR3: TGCAGTGCTACTCGGACTACTGAAGCTTTCTTT. Its protein is CSATRTTEAFF.

The chain recombines TRBV6-4 with TRBJ2-7, with 7 positions matching TRBD2. The germline gives CDR1 MRHNA, CDR2 SNTAGT. CDR3 size: 13 residues. V lost 5 bases, J lost 3 bases, and 4 bases stayed unmatched. Here the CDR3 reads CASSTREGYEQYF. For the CDR3, the DNA is TGTGCCAGCAGTACCAGGGAGGGCTACGAGCAGTACTTC.

This chain uses TRBV29-1 with TRBJ2-5; TRBD2 matches at 10 bases. V lost 6 bases, J lost 0 bases, and 10 bases stayed unmatched. CDR1 is SQVTM and CDR2 is ANQGSEA in the germline V gene. The CDR3 length is 16 residues. Here the CDR3 DNA reads TGCAGCGTCCTCGGTCGAGCGGGGGGGTACCAAGAGACCCAGTACTTC. It is translated as CSVLGRAGGYQETQYF.

The chain couples TRBV29-1 to TRBJ1-1; no reliable D call. V was shortened by 7 bases and J by 1 base, with 13 bases between the two germline ends. This CDR3 has 13 amino acids. Germline loops: CDR1 SQVTM, CDR2 ANQGSEA. The CDR3 bases are TGCAGCGCGGCATTACTTCCGAACACTGAAGCTTTCTTT. It is translated as CSAALLPNTEAFF.

The chain recombines TRBV10-1 with TRBJ2-7, with a weak D call TRBD1 (6 bases). V was clipped by 5 bases and J by 6 bases, with 17 bases between them. The CDR3 is made up of 14 amino acids. Per the germline V gene, CDR1 is WNHNN and CDR2 is SYGVQD (reference sequence). CDR3 region: CASSPGTLNSEQYF. The CDR3 DNA follows: TGCGCCAGCAGTCCCGGGACACTAAATTCCGAGCAGTACTTC.

V gene TRBV5-6 combines with J gene TRBJ1-5; no clear D gene. CDR1 and CDR2 from the germline V gene are SGHDT and YYEEEE. The V gene lost 0 bases and the J gene lost 5 bases, with 6 bases spanning the gap. CDR3 length: 13 residues. The CDR3 sequence: CASSLDPYQPQHF. The CDR3 DNA reads as TGTGCCAGCAGCTTGGATCCGTATCAGCCCCAGCATTTT.

The chain couples TRBV28 to TRBJ1-1, with D tentatively TRBD1 (5 bases). This CDR3 region has 15 residues. The V end lost 3 bases, the J end lost 7 bases, and 18 bases lay between the germline ends. The V gene's germline CDR1 is MDHEN and CDR2 SYDVKM. The CDR3 loop reads CASSFRSAGEVEAFF. CDR3 DNA sequence: TGTGCCAGCAGTTTTAGGTCGGCGGGGGAGGTTGAAGCTTTCTTT.

The table lists this clone with a count of one. The chain couples TRBV7-9 to TRBJ2-5, with D possibly matching TRBD2 (6 bases). This CDR3 spans 15 amino acids. Germline CDR1 is SEHNR and CDR2 is FQNEAQ (reference sequence). Between the trimmed V and J ends, which lost 1 base and 5 bases, there was a span of 14 bases. CDR3 sequence reads: CASSLVRTTLETQYF. The CDR3 nucleotides read TGTGCCAGCAGCTTAGTAAGGACTACCTTGGAGACCCAGTACTTC.

V and J are TRBV29-1 and TRBJ1-5; D is unclear. The germline V gene has CDR1 SQVTM and CDR2 ANQGSEA. The CDR3 consists of 12 residues. V was pared by 8 bases and J by 9 bases, with 17 bases between. The DNA for the CDR3 is TGCAGCACCCGAGCGGCGGGTGGGCCCCAGCATTTT. As protein: CSTRAAGGPQHF.

This clone showed up just a few times. This chain uses TRBV5-1 with TRBJ2-7; weak D call: TRBD2 (7 bases). Germline V gene sequence: CDR1 SGHRS, CDR2 YFSETQ. The CDR3 length is 14 residues. The ends were cut back, 2 bases at V and 5 bases at J, with 14 bases in the middle. The CDR3 sequence: CASSFSGGADEQYF. The CDR3 nucleotides are TGCGCCAGCAGCTTTTCGGGGGGCGCGGACGAGCAGTACTTC.

The rearrangement joins TRBV6-1 to TRBJ2-2; D gene uncertain. Germline V lookup: CDR1 MNHNS, CDR2 SASEGT. The germline V and J ends were trimmed by 4 bases and 0 bases, with 9 bases remaining between them. CDR3 length equals 15 residues. CDR3 DNA sequence: TGTGCCAGCAGTGTGGACCGGACGAACACCGGGGAGCTGTTTTTT. This translates into CASSVDRTNTGELFF.

In its sample, this clone was seen once. The chain links TRBV7-8 to TRBJ1-2, with D unresolved. V shed 0 bases and J shed 6 bases, with 8 bases lying between them. Germline loops: CDR1 SGHVS, CDR2 FQNEAQ. CDR3 length equals 13 residues. The DNA of the CDR3 is TGTGCCAGCAGCTTAGCCGCGTGGGATGGCTACACCTTC. This gives the protein CASSLAAWDGYTF. The full variable domain, completed using reference TRBV7-8 and TRBJ1-2, is GAGVSQSPRYKVAKRGQDVALRCDPISGHVSLFWYQQALGQGPEFLTYFQNEAQLDKSGLPSDRFFAERPEGSVSTLKIQRTQQEDSAVYLCASSLAAWDGYTFGSGTRLTVV.

This chain connects TRBV5-1 to TRBJ1-1; 7 nucleotides line up with TRBD1. CDR1 and CDR2 from the germline V gene are SGHRS and YFSETQ. This CDR3 has 14 residues. Unmatched junction bases numbered 4, after V lost 3 bases and J lost 2 bases. The CDR3 here is CASSWTGYNTEAFF. The CDR3 nucleotides are TGCGCCAGCAGCTGGACAGGTTACAACACTGAAGCTTTCTTT. The variable domain in full, with the rest retrieved from reference TRBV5-1 and TRBJ1-1, is KAGVTQTPRYLIKTRGQQVTLSCSPISGHRSVSWYQQTPGQGLQFLFEYFSETQRNKGNFPGRFSGRQFSNSRSEMNVSTLELGDSALYLCASSWTGYNTEAFFGQGTRLTVV.

The chain couples TRBV10-3 to TRBJ2-2; perhaps D is TRBD1 or TRBD2 (5 bases each). The CDR3 loop spans 11 amino acids. Trimming stripped 6 bases from V and 12 bases from J, with 11 bases between. Per germline, CDR1 ENHRY and CDR2 SYGVKD. DNA for the CDR3: TGTGCCATCAGCTGGGGGTCTCAGCTGTTTTTT. It is translated as CAISWGSQLFF.

V is TRBV5-4 and J is TRBJ2-5, with D possibly matching TRBD1 (6 bases). The CDR3 totals 13 residues. V dropped 2 bases and J dropped 7 bases, with 12 bases sitting between them. Germline assignment: CDR1 SGHNT and CDR2 YYREEE (reference sequence). CDR3 nucleotide sequence: TGTGCCAGCAGCTTACAGGGAGATGTGACCCAGTACTTC. This gives the protein CASSLQGDVTQYF.

This chain links TRBV6-5 with TRBJ1-4; D is unclear. V lost 7 bases, J lost 8 bases, and 14 bases lay in between. Germline V gives CDR1 MNHEY, CDR2 SVGAGI. The CDR3 covers 13 residues. This chain's CDR3 is CASTWREGEKLFF. For the CDR3, the DNA is TGTGCCAGCACATGGAGGGAAGGAGAAAAACTGTTTTTT.

The chain employs TRBV2 and TRBJ2-7; D assignment may be TRBD1 or TRBD2 (7 bases each). Germline-derived CDR1 and CDR2 are SNHLY and FYNNEI. The CDR3 has 15 amino acids. Trimming took off 6 bases at V and 4 bases at J, with 19 bases between the two ends. The CDR3 reads CASRGGTAPQYEQYF. CDR3 coding DNA: TGTGCCAGCAGGGGAGGGACAGCCCCCCAGTACGAGCAGTACTTC. Using reference TRBV2 and TRBJ2-7 for the parts outside the CDR3, the full variable domain is EPEVTQTPSHQVTQMGQEVILRCVPISNHLYFYWYRQILGQKVEFLVSFYNNEISEKSEIFDDQFSVERPDGSNFTLKIRSTKLEDSAMYFCASRGGTAPQYEQYFGPGTRLTVT.